The 9 T cell receptor beta chains listed next were all sequenced from one sample in a study of blood T cell repertoires in COVID-19. Only in-frame clones appear in the TCRdb table, and some are missing; sequencing was by immunoSEQ multiplex PCR. Of about 180,000 clones in the sample, approximately 88% were seen once. Sequenced input: peripheral blood. These receptor sequences come from a woman under 40 with acute or convalescent COVID-19.

This clone was seen only once. The gene calls are TRBV4-2 and TRBJ2-2, with a tentative D call TRBD2 (6 bases). V dropped 0 bases and J dropped 5 bases, with 10 bases sitting between them. The germline V gene has CDR1 LGHNA and CDR2 YNFKEQ. The CDR3 runs to 15 residues. In DNA form, the CDR3 reads TGTGCCAGCAGCCAAGAGGGAGGTTTTACCGGGGAGCTGTTTTTT. It codes for CASSQEGGFTGELFF.

About this clone: Other DNA sequences in the sample encode the same CDR3. V and J are TRBV7-9 and TRBJ2-5; D remains unclear. The CDR3 is made up of 12 amino acids. From germline, CDR1 is SEHNR and CDR2 FQNEAQ (reference sequence). V was clipped by 1 base and J by 5 bases, with 5 bases between them. CDR3 DNA: TGTGCCAGCAGCTTAGTCAGGGAGACCCAGTACTTC. Amino acid sequence: CASSLVRETQYF. Looking up the rest from reference TRBV7-9 and TRBJ2-5 gives the full variable domain: DTGVSQNPRHKITKRGQNVTFRCDPISEHNRLYWYRQTLGQGPEFLTYFQNEAQLEKSRLLSDRFSAERPKGSFSTLEIQRTEQGDSAMYLCASSLVRETQYFGPGTRLLVL.

The chain recombines TRBV20-1 with TRBJ1-1; 9 nucleotides align to TRBD1. Germline V gene sequence: CDR1 DFQATT, CDR2 SNEGSKA (reference sequence). The CDR3 runs to 13 residues. The trim removed 3 bases at V and 11 bases at J, leaving 10 bases unmatched. CDR3 DNA: TGCAGTGCTAGTGGGACAGGGCCCTGGGGGGCTTTCTTT. Protein sequence: CSASGTGPWGAFF.

The chain has TRBV12-3 or TRBV12-4 and TRBJ2-3; maybe TRBD2 (6 bases). The CDR3 runs 13 residues. Trimming pared 6 bases from V and 5 bases from J, leaving 12 bases between. CDR3 protein: CASREGLVDTQYF. Here the CDR3 DNA reads TGTGCCAGCAGGGAGGGACTCGTAGATACGCAGTATTTT.

V is TRBV2 and J is TRBJ2-5; D is possibly TRBD2 (5 bases). V dropped 1 base and J dropped 2 bases, with 17 bases sitting between them. The CDR3 has 17 residues. Germline values: CDR1 SNHLY, CDR2 FYNNEI. The CDR3 region has the DNA TGTGCCAGCAGTGAAGGAATCGTAGAGGGCCTGCAAGAGACCCAGTACTTC. Its protein is CASSEGIVEGLQETQYF.

This chain links TRBV7-8 with TRBJ2-1; TRBD1 might be the D (5 bases). V lost 5 bases and J lost 3, with 8 bases in between. The germline gives CDR1 SGHVS, CDR2 FQNEAQ. CDR3 length: 13 residues. Written as DNA, the CDR3 is TGTGCCAGCAGCCTCGACAGCTACAATGAGCAGTTCTTC. This codes for CASSLDSYNEQFF.

The chain joins TRBV12-5 to TRBJ1-2; no firm D call. V was pared by 6 bases and J by 4 bases, with 6 bases between. This CDR3 is built from 11 residues. Germline CDR1 is LGHNT and CDR2 is FRNRAP. The CDR3 protein is CASGPLYGYTF. CDR3 DNA: TGTGCTAGTGGCCCACTCTATGGCTACACCTTC.

The chain combines TRBV9 with TRBJ1-2, with 8 bases aligning to TRBD1. Germline-derived CDR1 and CDR2 are SGDLS and YYNGEE. Unmatched junction bases numbered 7, after V lost 6 bases and J lost 3 bases. The CDR3 is made up of 14 amino acids. The CDR3 loop is CASNPGQAHYGYTF. The CDR3 DNA follows: TGTGCCAGCAACCCGGGACAGGCCCACTATGGCTACACCTTC.

The count of this clone is one. This chain links TRBV3-1 (or the pseudogene TRBV3-2) with TRBJ2-1; 9 nucleotides agree with TRBD1. The CDR3 contains 15 residues. Germline V gives CDR1 LGHDT, CDR2 YNNKEL (reference sequence). V was pared by 2 bases and J by 6 bases, with 5 bases of the junction left unmatched. The CDR3 coding sequence is TGTGCCAGCAGCCAACTCGACAGGGGGGGCAATGAGCAGTTCTTC. As protein: CASSQLDRGGNEQFF.